The rows below give T cell receptor beta chains drawn from one sample of a study of CD8+CD57+ T cells in acquired aplastic anemia. TCRdb re-analysed the reads in MiXCR, keeping a single row per CDR3 protein. Of some 140,000 distinct CDR3 sequences in the sample, around half were seen once. The sequenced material came from sorted CD4+, CD8+, or CD8+CD57+ T cells (not recorded which) from PBMCs. All receptors derive from a human donor with aplastic anemia. Both conserved end residues are part of each CDR3. Fields, in order: J gene, V gene, clone size, D gene, CDR3 DNA, CDR3 protein. D genes are given only for firm matches. Expanded clones get a size class; other rows say once, few or many, or leave the size out.

TRBJ2-1,TRBV19,-,-,TGTGCCAGTAGTATTTCGGCCGGGGACCCCTACAATGAGCAGTTCTTC,CASSISAGDPYNEQFF
TRBJ1-5,TRBV2,few,-,TGTGCCAGCAGTCGGGACATTCGTCAGCCCCAGCATTTT,CASSRDIRQPQHF
TRBJ1-2,TRBV2,many,-,TGTGCCAGCAGTGAAGATTCAGGGGAGTACTATGGCTACACCTTC,CASSEDSGEYYGYTF
TRBJ2-1,TRBV7-7,many,TRBD2,TGTGCCAGCAGCTTAGGCGGGGGTCCCTACAATGAGCAGTTCTTC,CASSLGGGPYNEQFF
TRBJ1-5,TRBV7-9,-,TRBD1,TGTGCCAGCAGCCAGGGACAGGATCAGCCCCAGCATTTT,CASSQGQDQPQHF
TRBJ1-5,TRBV14,many,-,TGTGCCAGCAGCCAAGGAGGGTACCGGGATCAGCCCCAGCATTTT,CASSQGGYRDQPQHF
TRBJ2-1,TRBV4-2,-,TRBD2,TGTGCCAGCAGCCGCGCCCCACTAGCGGGGGGGCCGCGGGGGGGTGAGCAGTTCTTC,CASSRAPLAGGPRGGEQFF
TRBJ1-6,TRBV28,-,TRBD1,TGTGCCAGCAGGCCACAGGGGGAATGGGCACCCCTCCACTTT,CASRPQGEWAPLHF
TRBJ2-2,TRBV7-6,-,-,TGTGCCAGCACCACCATTGCCGGGGAGCTGTTTTTT,CASTTIAGELFF
TRBJ2-7,TRBV7-9,many,-,TGTGCCAGCAGCTCAAGGGGGGGGCTCGAGCAGTACTTC,CASSSRGGLEQYF
TRBJ1-6,TRBV7-8,-,-,TGTGCCAGCAGCATGGCCGACAGCCGCGGTTCACCCCTCCACTTT,CASSMADSRGSPLHF
TRBJ2-1,TRBV6-1,many,TRBD2,TGTGCCAGCAGTGAATCTGAGACTAGCGGCTATGAGCAGTTCTTC,CASSESETSGYEQFF
TRBJ1-5,TRBV19,few,-,TGTGCCAGTAGTATCCCCTTCTATCAGCCCCAGCATTTT,CASSIPFYQPQHF
TRBJ2-2,TRBV20-1,-,-,TGCAGTGCTAGACCTGGACTTACGAACACCGGGGAGCTGTTTTTT,CSARPGLTNTGELFF
TRBJ1-5,TRBV2,-,TRBD1,TGTGCCAGCACACAGGGGGCGGATAGGCTACGGCCCCAGCATTTT,CASTQGADRLRPQHF
TRBJ2-5,TRBV2,many,TRBD2,TGTGCCATAGCGGGGGCCGGGGAAGAGACCCAGTACTTC,CAIAGAGEETQYF
TRBJ2-5,TRBV6-8,many,-,TGTGCCAGCACGGAGGGACCCAAAAAAGAGACCCAGTACTTC,CASTEGPKKETQYF
TRBJ2-1,TRBV11-1,many,TRBD2,TGTGCCAGCAGCTTATTAGCTAGCGGGGGGGCTGGCAATGAGCAGTTCTTC,CASSLLASGGAGNEQFF
TRBJ2-1,TRBV5-4,-,TRBD2,TGTGCCAGCAGCTCGGGAGGGGGATACAATGAGCAGTTCTTC,CASSSGGGYNEQFF
TRBJ2-3,TRBV5-4,-,TRBD1,TGTGCCAGCAGCTCCGCCAGGGGGTTTTACACAGATACGCAGTATTTT,CASSSARGFYTDTQYF
TRBJ2-1,TRBV19,-,-,TGTGCCAGTAGTATAGCCAGGGGCAATGTGCAGTTCTTC,CASSIARGNVQFF
TRBJ2-1,TRBV20-1,many,TRBD2,TGCAGTGCGCCTAGCGGGGGTATCAATGAGCAGTTCTTC,CSAPSGGINEQFF
TRBJ2-7,TRBV11-2,-,-,TGTGCCAGCAGCTTAGAATCTTCGGGGCTCTACGAGCAGTACTTC,CASSLESSGLYEQYF
TRBJ1-2,TRBV25-1,few,TRBD1,TGTGCCAGCAGTGACCCTGGGACAGGAAACCGCTATGGCTACACCTTC,CASSDPGTGNRYGYTF
TRBJ1-4,TRBV10-3,once,TRBD1,TGTGCCATCATGGGACAGACCTATGAAAAACTGTTTTTT,CAIMGQTYEKLFF
TRBJ2-1,TRBV7-8,many,-,TGTGTCAGCAGCGCGTCCCTCTCCTACAATGAGCAGTTCTTC,CVSSASLSYNEQFF
TRBJ1-2,TRBV6-4,many,TRBD1,TGTGCCAGCAGTAACGACAGGGGGCAGACTGGCTACACCTTC,CASSNDRGQTGYTF
TRBJ2-7,TRBV7-6,-,TRBD1,TGTGCCAGCAGCGAGGGCGGACAGGGGATATACGAGCAGTACTTC,CASSEGGQGIYEQYF
TRBJ2-7,TRBV7-9,-,TRBD2,TGTGCCAGCAGCTCCTCAGCGGGAACCTCCTACGAGCAGTACTTC,CASSSSAGTSYEQYF
TRBJ1-6,TRBV7-9,-,-,TGTGCCAGCTCCAGGGAAGATAGGCCCCTCCACTTT,CASSREDRPLHF
TRBJ2-7,TRBV4-1,once,TRBD1,TGCGCCAGCAGCCAAGATCTAGGGACAGGGGTTGAGCAGTACTTC,CASSQDLGTGVEQYF
TRBJ2-2,TRBV19,-,TRBD1,TGTGCCAGTAGTAGGGACAGAAGCTCTGGGGAGCTGTTTTTT,CASSRDRSSGELFF
TRBJ1-3,TRBV19,-,-,TGTGCCAGTGGATACTTGGACGTAGGAAACACCATATATTTT,CASGYLDVGNTIYF
TRBJ2-7,TRBV20-1,-,-,TGCAGTGCTTTAAGTACGGGGGCCAGCGACGAGCAGTACTTC,CSALSTGASDEQYF
TRBJ2-3,TRBV12-3/TRBV12-4,few,TRBD2,TGTGCCAGCAGTCAGCGGACTAGCGGGGGTGCTAGCACAGATACGCAGTATTTT,CASSQRTSGGASTDTQYF
TRBJ2-5,TRBV5-1,-,TRBD2,TGCGCCAGCAGCTTGGAGACTAGCGGGGGTGAAGAGACCCAGTACTTC,CASSLETSGGEETQYF
TRBJ2-5,TRBV11-2,few,TRBD1,TGTGCCAGCAGCTTAGTCCCAGGGGGTCCGACCCAGTACTTC,CASSLVPGGPTQYF
TRBJ1-2,TRBV6-2/TRBV6-3,many,-,TGTGCCAGCAGTACCGGGAACTATGGCTACACCTTC,CASSTGNYGYTF
TRBJ1-1,TRBV10-3,-,-,TGTGCCATCAGTGAGGGGGGGGCTGTCACTGAAGCTTTCTTT,CAISEGGAVTEAFF
TRBJ2-3,TRBV14,many,-,TGTGCCAGCAGCGGGGGGCCCACAGGCTATACGCAGTATTTT,CASSGGPTGYTQYF
TRBJ1-1,TRBV7-8,many,TRBD1,TGTGCCAGCAGCTCGACAGGGGGCCGGGACACTGAAGCTTTCTTT,CASSSTGGRDTEAFF
TRBJ2-7,TRBV24-1,-,-,TGTGCCACCAGTGCCCTCCGGGAAGGGGAGCGACACGAGCAGTACTTC,CATSALREGERHEQYF
TRBJ2-2,TRBV20-1,-,-,TGCAGTGCTAGGGCCCGGAACACCGGGGAGCTGTTTTTT,CSARARNTGELFF